Below are 24 T cell receptor beta chains sequenced from a single sample in a study of T cells in Graves' hyperthyroidism and ophthalmopathy. RNA transcripts gave rise to amplified TCR beta CDR3 regions. TCR CDR3 underwent first-round RT-PCR with the HTBI primer set. TCRdb ran MiXCR on the multiplex PCR reads and lists one entry per CDR3 protein. The repertoire holds around 36,000 distinct CDR3 sequences, about 50% seen once, with roughly a sixth in the top ten. Sequences were obtained from blood. These receptors originate from a man aged 35 to 55 with Graves' ophthalmopathy.

As concerns this clonotype: A much larger clone is a single base away; this may be a read error. The rearrangement links TRBV2 to TRBJ2-1; 9 bases line up with TRBD2. There are 17 residues in the CDR3. The germline V gene encodes CDR1 SNHLY and CDR2 FYNNEI. CDR3 residues: CAGSLDGSSGRDNEQFF. The CDR3 DNA reads as TGTGCCGGCAGTTTGGATGGCAGTAGCGGGAGAGACAATGAGCAGTTCTTC. The full variable domain, rest sourced from reference TRBV2 and TRBJ2-1, is EPEVTQTPSHQVTQMGQEVILRCVPISNHLYFYWYRQILGQKVEFLVSFYNNEISEKSEIFDDQFSVERPDGSNFTLKIRSTKLEDSAMYFCAGSLDGSSGRDNEQFFGPGTRLTVL.

This clonotype was detected once. Sequence at one end of the junction differs from germline and may be a read error. The rearrangement joins TRBV9 to TRBJ2-7; 8 bases fit TRBD1. CDR3 length equals 11 residues. The germline CDR1 and CDR2 sequences are SGDLS and YYNGEE. CDR3 residues: CASSPSGGQDF. Here the CDR3 DNA reads TGTGCCAGCAGCCCTTCCGGGGGACAGGACTTC. Complete variable domain (other parts from reference TRBV9 and TRBJ2-7): DSGVTQTPKHLITATGQRVTLRCSPRSGDLSVYWYQQSLDQGLQFLIQYYNGEERAKGNILERFSAQQFPDLHSELNLSSLELGDSALYFCASSPSGGQDFGPGTRLTVT.

This clonotype was found many times. This rearrangement joins TRBV20-1 to TRBJ2-4, with 11 bases that match TRBD2. The CDR3 covers 13 residues. Trimming took 3 bases from V and 6 from J; bases not matched to a gene: 1. CDR1 and CDR2 (germline): DFQATT, SNEGSKA (reference sequence). The CDR3 DNA sequence: TGCAGTGCTAGTACTAGCGGGAGAAACATTCAGTACTTC. It translates to CSASTSGRNIQYF.

Note on this clonotype: Since no conserved phenylalanine or tryptophan closes the CDR3, a read error is the likely cause. The DNA is left out, because the CDR3 cannot be placed on it with certainty; the CDR3 is given as TCRdb lists it. The chain recombines TRBV14 with TRBJ2-1. In germline, CDR1 is SGHDN, CDR2 FVKESK. Inclusive of both ends, the CDR3 amounts to 9 amino acids. The CDR3 here is CASSQVGNS.

This clonotype came up once. The V gene is TRBV29-1, the J gene TRBJ2-3, with D possibly matching TRBD2 (6 bases). The CDR3 totals 11 residues. V was clipped by 6 bases and J by 5 bases, with 9 bases between them. Germline V lookup: CDR1 SQVTM, CDR2 ANQGSEA. The CDR3, as DNA: TGCAGCGTCTCCGGGGGAGATACGCAGTATTTT. Its protein product is CSVSGGDTQYF.

This clonotype was counted once. The chain links TRBV20-1 to TRBJ2-5, with D possibly matching TRBD1 (5 bases). Germline lookup yields CDR1 DFQATT and CDR2 SNEGSKA (reference sequence). Trimming stripped 7 bases from V and 7 bases from J, with 22 bases between. The CDR3 length is 14 residues. The CDR3 sequence: CSVPLAGSGRTQYF. Here the CDR3 DNA reads TGCAGTGTCCCATTAGCAGGGTCCGGTCGGACCCAGTACTTC.

This clonotype appeared a few times. The chain joins TRBV3-1 to TRBJ2-5, with D perhaps TRBD2 (6 bases). CDR3 length: 15 residues. The germline V gene encodes CDR1 LGHDT and CDR2 YNNKEL (reference sequence). V lost 4 bases and J lost 5, with 17 bases in between. The DNA of the CDR3 is TGTGCCAGCAGCCCCATGGACGGGGGTTTGGAGACCCAGTACTTC. Amino acids: CASSPMDGGLETQYF.

The chain uses TRBV19 and TRBJ1-2; 7 bases match TRBD1. Trimming removed 9 bases from V and 4 bases from J; junction bases left unmatched: 17. CDR1 is LNHDA, CDR2 SQIVND, per germline (reference sequence). The CDR3 is made up of 16 amino acids. The CDR3 nucleotides are TGTGCCAGCTCATCGAGACCAGACAGGGAAACCTATGGCTACACCTTC. Translation gives CASSSRPDRETYGYTF.

This clonotype was seen repeatedly, ten times or more. The chain is built from TRBV6-5 and TRBJ1-6; 9 bases map to TRBD1. The J segment lost 7 bases and the V segment lost 2 bases, leaving 12 bases of the junction unmatched. From germline, CDR1 is MNHEY and CDR2 SVGAGI. The CDR3 is made up of 18 amino acids. CDR3 sequence (DNA): TGTGCCAGCAGTTACCCGCGTGCCAGGGGACAGGGCAATTCACCCCTCCACTTT. Its translation is CASSYPRARGQGNSPLHF.

By proportion, this clonotype is medium-sized. V usage is TRBV29-1 and J usage is TRBJ2-1; weak D call: TRBD2 (5 bases). Germline loops: CDR1 SQVTM, CDR2 ANQGSEA. The CDR3 extends over 13 amino acids. The V end was cut by 4 bases, the J end by 8 bases, with 15 bases between. This chain's CDR3 is CSVVRRAIDEQFF. CDR3 DNA sequence: TGCAGCGTTGTGCGGCGGGCCATCGATGAGCAGTTCTTC.

This clonotype has a count of ten or more. V usage is TRBV7-2 and J usage is TRBJ2-2; 7 bases are a match to TRBD1. The V gene end was trimmed by 5 bases and the J gene end by 6 bases; junction bases not matched to a gene: 9. Germline loops: CDR1 SGHTA, CDR2 FQGNSA. CDR3 length: 15 residues. The CDR3 region has the DNA TGTGCCAGCAGCCAAGGGGGCGCGGTTGCCGGGGAGCTGTTTTTT. This gives the protein CASSQGGAVAGELFF. The complete variable domain, with remaining parts taken from reference TRBV7-2 and TRBJ2-2, reads GAGVSQSPSNKVTEKGKDVELRCDPISGHTALYWYRQSLGQGLEFLIYFQGNSAPDKSGLPSDRFSAERTGGSVSTLTIQRTQQEDSAVYLCASSQGGAVAGELFFGEGSRLTVL.

V gene TRBV12-3 or TRBV12-4 combines with J gene TRBJ1-1, with D perhaps TRBD1 (6 bases). Trimming shortened V by 1 base and J by 4 bases, and 10 bases separated the two germline ends. This CDR3 comprises 14 residues. The CDR3 DNA is TGTGCCAGCAGTTTAGAACAGGGCTTCACTGAAGCTTTCTTT. It is translated as CASSLEQGFTEAFF.

Note on this clonotype: At one end the junction does not follow the germline gene, possibly because of a read error. The chain links TRBV20-1 to TRBJ2-7; possibly TRBD1 for D (6 bases). The CDR3 runs 12 residues. Germline values: CDR1 DFQATT, CDR2 SNEGSKA (reference sequence). For the CDR3, the DNA is TGCAGTGCAAGAGGGGGCTCCTACGAGCAGTACTTC. Translating it yields CSARGGSYEQYF.

This clonotype has at least ten counts. The chain combines TRBV12-3 or TRBV12-4 with TRBJ2-7; 8 nucleotides line up with TRBD1. CDR3 size: 14 residues. With V trimmed by 5 bases and J by 3 bases, 6 bases remained unmatched. CDR3 in DNA: TGTGCCAGCAGTGTGGACAGGGCGGGCTACGAGCAGTACTTC. This encodes CASSVDRAGYEQYF.

This clonotype was observed once. The chain joins TRBV20-1 to TRBJ1-6; 8 nucleotides align to TRBD1. Germline V CDR1 and CDR2: DFQATT, SNEGSKA (reference sequence). The CDR3 has 13 residues. J lost 11 bases, V lost 5 bases, and 8 bases had no gene match. Written as DNA, the CDR3 is TGCAGTGCTTCACCGGGACAGGACGCACCCCTCCACTTT. It translates to CSASPGQDAPLHF.

CDR3 coding DNA: TGTGCCAGCAGTGCCTCTAACGGCTGGACAGGGAACTATGGCTACACCTTC. This codes for CASSASNGWTGNYGYTF. The J gene is TRBJ1-2, the V gene TRBV25-1; 8 bases line up with TRBD1. CDR1 and CDR2 from the germline V gene are MGHDK and SYGVNS. The CDR3 totals 17 residues. Unmatched junction bases numbered 12, after V lost 4 bases and J lost 2 bases.

The chain links TRBV6-1 to TRBJ1-5, with D uncertain. This CDR3 is 13 amino acids long. In germline, CDR1 is MNHNS, CDR2 SASEGT. V lost 5 bases to trimming and J lost 3 bases, with 8 bases between them. The CDR3 DNA reads TGTGCCAGCAGTACTCGCTACAATCAGCCCCAGCATTTT. Translated: CASSTRYNQPQHF.

CDR3 coding DNA: TGTGCCACCAGTGAATCCAGGGGCCAGCAGTACTTC. The encoded protein is CATSESRGQQYF. The V and J genes are TRBV24-1 and TRBJ2-7; TRBD1 is a possible D gene (6 bases). The V gene's germline CDR1 is KGHDR and CDR2 SFDVKD. CDR3 length: 12 residues. Trimming removed 4 bases from V and 8 bases from J, with 11 bases in between.

This clonotype was seen many times. J is TRBJ2-2 and V is TRBV6-2 or TRBV6-3; 7 bases line up with TRBD2. Germline-derived CDR1 and CDR2 are MNHEY and SVGEGT. This CDR3 contains 17 residues. Losses at the gene ends were 10 bases for V and 3 bases for J; bases not matched to a gene: 17. CDR3 nucleotides: TGTGCCACCGGGGCTGCCGCGGGAGCCGGATACACCGGGGAGCTGTTTTTT. As protein: CATGAAAGAGYTGELFF.

This clonotype showed up many times. This chain uses TRBV6-4 with TRBJ2-1; D gene ambiguous. The CDR3 is 13 residues long. Germline CDR1 is MRHNA and CDR2 is SNTAGT. Trimming cost V 5 bases and J 2 bases, with 7 bases left between them. CDR3 sequence (DNA): TGTGCCAGCAGTAGGGTTCCCTACAATGAGCAGTTCTTC. Its protein product is CASSRVPYNEQFF.

This chain connects TRBV7-6 to TRBJ2-3; 13 positions agree with TRBD2. Germline V gene lookup returns CDR1 SGHVS and CDR2 FNYEAQ. There are 16 residues in the CDR3. The V segment lost 5 bases and the J segment 11 bases; nucleotides outside the gene matches: 13. The CDR3 nucleotides are TGTGCCAGCAGCCCGCGGACTAGCGGGGGCTGGTATGAGCAGTATTTT. It yields the protein CASSPRTSGGWYEQYF.

This clonotype is medium-sized (0.01 to 0.1%). The chain has TRBV10-2 and TRBJ1-5; TRBD1 is a possible D gene (6 bases). With 6 bases removed from V and 1 base from J, the gap between germline ends came to 10 bases. Germline assignment: CDR1 WSHSY and CDR2 SAAADI. The CDR3 has 14 amino acids. In DNA, the CDR3 is TGCGCCAGCAGCGCAGGGGAGAGCAATCAGCCCCAGCATTTT. It yields the protein CASSAGESNQPQHF.

V is TRBV12-3 or TRBV12-4 and J is TRBJ2-1; D might be TRBD1 (5 bases). Between the trimmed V and J ends, which lost 2 bases and 6 bases, there was a span of 14 bases. This CDR3 region has 15 residues. The CDR3 bases are TGTGCCAGCAGTTTACATGGGCAGGGAAGCAATGAGCAGTTCTTC. Its translation is CASSLHGQGSNEQFF.

V and J are TRBV29-1 and TRBJ1-4; 10 bases are shared with TRBD1. Germline V CDR1 and CDR2: SQVTM, ANQGSEA. The junction had 13 bases not matched to a gene; V was cut back by 5 bases and J by 7 bases. The length of the CDR3 is 16 residues. In nucleotides, the CDR3 is TGCAGCGTTACGACAGGGGGCCTACTGACGGGTGAAAAACTGTTTTTT. Its protein is CSVTTGGLLTGEKLFF.